This T cell receptor beta chain was found in a study of T cell changes during pregnancy in multiple sclerosis. This CDR3 has 13 residues. Germline V gene data show CDR1 as LGHNT and CDR2 as FRNRAP. V lost 5 bases and J lost 1, with 6 bases in between. The repertoire was sequenced with immunoSEQ multiplex PCR; TCRdb's copy has only in-frame clones and lacks some. The top ten clones hold about 0.45% of a sample with about 36,000 clones, nearly 95% of them seen once. The genes are TRBV12-5 and TRBJ1-5, with unresolved D. The clonotype comes from a female donor in good health, enrolled as a control in a pregnancy study. This specimen was CD4+ T cells from peripheral blood mononuclear cells, taken in the third trimester of pregnancy. The CDR3 DNA sequence: TGTGCTAGTGGTGACGGGAGCAATCAGCCCCAGCATTTT. Amino acids: CASGDGSNQPQHF.